A single sample gave rise to the 26 T cell receptor beta chains below, sequenced in a study of technical replicates of blood from several donors. Assay used: immunoSEQ multiplex PCR; TCRdb lists only in-frame clones, some missing. This table has about 97,000 clones, approximately 94% appearing once. The material sequenced was T cells isolated from PBMCs. The receptors stem from a human donor in good health.

This CDR3 is CASSQDSQLTAGITDTQYF. The CDR3 DNA reads TGCGCCAGCAGCCAAGACAGCCAGTTGACAGCGGGGATCACAGATACGCAGTATTTT. The chain couples TRBV4-3 to TRBJ2-3; 7 bases align to TRBD2. This CDR3 spans 19 amino acids. The V gene end was trimmed by 0 bases and the J gene end by 2 bases; junction bases not matched to a gene: 14. The germline CDR1 and CDR2 sequences are LGHNA and YSLEER.

The table lists this clone with a count of one. The chain employs TRBV30 and TRBJ1-2; 8 bases fit TRBD1. The CDR3 is 12 residues long. Germline CDR1 reads GTSNPN; CDR2 reads SVGIG (reference sequence). V lost 4 bases and J lost 2; bases outside the gene matches: 0. The CDR3 spells CAWTGGNYGYTF. Written as DNA, the CDR3 is TGTGCCTGGACAGGGGGCAACTATGGCTACACCTTC.

The chain employs TRBV13 and TRBJ2-1; 11 bases are shared with TRBD1. Looked up from germline, CDR1 is PRHDT and CDR2 is FYEKMQ (reference sequence). Trimming cost V 5 bases and J 7 bases; bases outside gene matches: 4. The CDR3 covers 14 residues. The CDR3 loop reads CASSDRDRGNEQFF. CDR3 sequence (DNA): TGTGCCAGCAGCGACCGGGACAGGGGGAATGAGCAGTTCTTC.

The chain combines TRBV5-1 with TRBJ2-5; D uncertain. V dropped 0 bases and J dropped 3 bases, with 9 bases sitting between them. Per germline, CDR1 SGHRS and CDR2 YFSETQ. The CDR3 runs to 14 residues. The CDR3 DNA reads as TGCGCCAGCAGCTTGGGAGGTGTCAAAGAGACCCAGTACTTC. Encoded protein: CASSLGGVKETQYF.

The V gene is TRBV27, the J gene TRBJ1-5, with no clear D. The V end lost 2 bases, the J end lost 2 bases, and 13 bases lay between the germline ends. Germline V gene lookup returns CDR1 MNHEY and CDR2 SMNVEV (reference sequence). The CDR3 is 16 amino acids. For the CDR3, the DNA is TGTGCCAGCAGTTTACGCCAAGCCTTGCGCAATCAGCCCCAGCATTTT. This encodes CASSLRQALRNQPQHF.

The gene calls are TRBV30 and TRBJ2-7; TRBD1 matches at 8 bases. After removal of 5 bases from V and 3 bases from J, the junction contained 9 bases not matched to a gene. The CDR3 consists of 14 residues. The V gene's germline CDR1 is GTSNPN and CDR2 SVGIG (reference sequence). The CDR3 bases are TGTGCCTGGGGCGACAGGGGCCCCCTCTACGAGCAGTACTTC. Protein product: CAWGDRGPLYEQYF.

The chain joins TRBV11-3 to TRBJ2-3; maybe TRBD1 (6 bases). V was trimmed by 3 bases and J by 2 bases, leaving 15 bases between them. Germline lookup yields CDR1 SGHNT and CDR2 YENEEA. This CDR3 has 16 residues. Written as DNA, the CDR3 is TGTGCCAGCAGCTTCGACAGGACCTTTTCCACAGATACGCAGTATTTT. Protein sequence: CASSFDRTFSTDTQYF.

The chain combines TRBV6-5 with TRBJ2-7; maybe TRBD2 (6 bases). Germline V gene lookup returns CDR1 MNHEY and CDR2 SVGAGI. The V end lost 2 bases, the J end lost 5 bases, and 10 bases lay between the germline ends. CDR3 length: 13 residues. CDR3 coding DNA: TGTGCCAGCAGTTACACGGGAGAGGACGAGCAGTACTTC. This encodes CASSYTGEDEQYF.

This sequence joins TRBV28 and TRBJ2-2, with 7 bases lining up with TRBD1. This CDR3 is built from 14 residues. V was pared by 3 bases and J by 6 bases, with 4 bases of the junction left unmatched. CDR1 and CDR2 (germline): MDHEN, SYDVKM. The CDR3: CASSLVGTAGELFF. CDR3 coding DNA: TGTGCCAGCAGTTTGGTTGGGACAGCCGGGGAGCTGTTTTTT.

This clone is a singleton in its sample. The rearrangement links TRBV2 to TRBJ2-4; D possibly corresponds to TRBD2 (6 bases). Trimming removed 3 bases at V and 3 bases at J, with 15 bases between. This CDR3 comprises 16 residues. Germline V gene data show CDR1 as SNHLY and CDR2 as FYNNEI. CDR3 sequence reads: CASSDGGLLYKNIQYF. The CDR3 region has the DNA TGTGCCAGCAGTGATGGGGGACTCCTTTACAAAAACATTCAGTACTTC.

The chain is built from TRBV5-6 and TRBJ2-7; 8 bases agree with TRBD1. The germline V gene encodes CDR1 SGHDT and CDR2 YYEEEE. The CDR3 length is 17 residues. V dropped 4 bases and J dropped 6; count of bases not matched to a gene: 18. The CDR3 is CASSTSWTGSRTSEQYF. CDR3 DNA sequence: TGTGCCAGCAGCACTTCCTGGACAGGGAGTCGTACGAGCGAGCAGTACTTC.

This chain joins TRBV27 and TRBJ2-5; 7 nucleotides align to TRBD1. The CDR3 consists of 16 residues. J lost 2 bases, V lost 2 bases, and 8 bases had no gene match. Germline V gene lookup returns CDR1 MNHEY and CDR2 SMNVEV (reference sequence). The CDR3 nucleotides are TGTGCCAGCAGTTTACATATAGGGACAGCGCAAGAGACCCAGTACTTC. Its translation is CASSLHIGTAQETQYF.

The rearrangement links TRBV19 to TRBJ2-3; TRBD2 matches 9 bases. This CDR3 contains 16 residues. Germline CDR1 LNHDA, CDR2 SQIVND (reference sequence). Trimming removed 4 bases from V and 2 bases from J; junction bases left unmatched: 7. CDR3 amino acids: CASSRGLAGFTDTQYF. As DNA, the CDR3 is TGTGCCAGTAGTAGGGGCCTAGCGGGATTCACAGATACGCAGTATTTT.

J is TRBJ2-7 and V is TRBV28; 7 nucleotides match TRBD1. In germline, CDR1 is MDHEN, CDR2 SYDVKM. V dropped 6 bases and J dropped 3; count of bases not matched to a gene: 2. The CDR3 length is 12 residues. The CDR3 protein is CASRGDSYEQYF. As DNA, the CDR3 is TGTGCCAGCAGGGGGGACAGCTACGAGCAGTACTTC.

The rearrangement links TRBV6-4 to TRBJ1-1; 11 bases align to TRBD1. The CDR3 runs 15 residues. Trimming took 6 bases from V and 3 from J; bases not matched to a gene: 6. Germline loops: CDR1 MRHNA, CDR2 SNTAGT. CDR3: CASSRDRGYDTEAFF. In DNA, the CDR3 is TGTGCCAGCAGCCGGGACAGGGGGTATGACACTGAAGCTTTCTTT.

This chain joins TRBV4-1 and TRBJ1-1, with D perhaps matching TRBD1 (6 bases). Germline lookup yields CDR1 MGHRA and CDR2 YSYEKL. This CDR3 is built from 12 residues. Trimming took 1 base from V and 8 from J, leaving 8 bases between them. The CDR3 region is CASSQGGGEAFF. The CDR3 DNA reads as TGCGCCAGCAGCCAAGGGGGGGGCGAAGCTTTCTTT.

In this sample, this clone turned up once. The chain joins TRBV5-8 to TRBJ2-5; 9 bases agree with TRBD1. Germline loops: CDR1 SGHTS, CDR2 YDEGEE. The CDR3 spans 14 residues. The junction had 2 bases not matched to a gene; V was cut back by 2 bases and J by 3 bases. DNA for the CDR3: TGTGCCAGCAGCTTCCGGACAGGGGAAGAGACCCAGTACTTC. Protein product: CASSFRTGEETQYF.

This clone was observed a single time. The chain couples TRBV19 to TRBJ1-1; D not certain. This CDR3 has 14 residues. Trimming took 4 bases from V and 0 from J, leaving 9 bases between them. Germline-derived CDR1 and CDR2 are LNHDA and SQIVND (reference sequence). CDR3 coding DNA: TGTGCCAGTAGTACGGGAGGGCTGAACACTGAAGCTTTCTTT. It translates to CASSTGGLNTEAFF.

V usage is TRBV4-3 and J usage is TRBJ2-7; 9 nucleotides line up with TRBD2. Unmatched junction bases numbered 2, after V lost 0 bases and J lost 2 bases. The CDR3 has 15 amino acids. Germline CDR1 reads LGHNA; CDR2 reads YSLEER. In nucleotides, the CDR3 is TGCGCCAGCAGCCAAGACCCTAGCGGGGCCTACGAGCAGTACTTC. It encodes CASSQDPSGAYEQYF.

V gene TRBV5-6 combines with J gene TRBJ2-1; 9 nucleotides align to TRBD2. Germline V gene lookup returns CDR1 SGHDT and CDR2 YYEEEE. With 1 base clipped from V and 15 bases from J, the junction kept 5 bases outside the gene matches. The CDR3 loop spans 12 amino acids. This chain's CDR3 is CASSLSAGGPFF. The CDR3 bases are TGTGCCAGCAGCTTGTCAGCGGGAGGACCGTTCTTC. Supplemented by reference TRBV5-6 and TRBJ2-1, the full variable domain reads DAGVTQSPTHLIKTRGQQVTLRCSPKSGHDTVSWYQQALGQGPQFIFQYYEEEERQRGNFPDRFSGHQFPNYSSELNVNALLLGDSALYLCASSLSAGGPFFGPGTRLTVL.

The chain has TRBV5-8 and TRBJ2-7, with 10 bases lining up with TRBD2. Trimming took 4 bases from V and 2 from J; bases not matched to a gene: 6. From germline, CDR1 is SGHTS and CDR2 YDEGEE. CDR3 length: 15 amino acids. This CDR3 reads CASSDGLAVTYEQYF. The CDR3 DNA reads as TGTGCCAGCAGCGATGGACTAGCGGTAACCTACGAGCAGTACTTC.

V usage is TRBV9 and J usage is TRBJ2-3; 14 bases match TRBD2. Per germline, CDR1 SGDLS and CDR2 YYNGEE. The CDR3 consists of 16 residues. Germline trimming cut 4 bases from V and 2 bases from J; bases unmatched to any gene: 3. The CDR3: CASSRGLAGVTDTQYF. The CDR3 region has the DNA TGTGCCAGCAGCCGGGGACTAGCGGGAGTCACAGATACGCAGTATTTT.

The chain employs TRBV5-1 and TRBJ2-5; 9 bases agree with TRBD1. The CDR3 is 19 residues long. V trimming: 7 bases; J trimming: 4 bases; junction bases outside the gene matches: 23. Germline V lookup: CDR1 SGHRS, CDR2 YFSETQ. CDR3 nucleotide sequence: TGCGCCAGCGGTTACACAGGGGGCAAGGGCGGGAGCTTTGTAGAGACCCAGTACTTC. Its protein product is CASGYTGGKGGSFVETQYF.

The chain has TRBV13 and TRBJ2-3; D unclear. The length of the CDR3 is 13 residues. Germline V CDR1 and CDR2: PRHDT, FYEKMQ (reference sequence). V lost 1 base and J lost 6, with 8 bases in between. CDR3 DNA sequence: TGTGCCAGCAGCTTAGCAGACTTCGATACGCAGTATTTT. Translated: CASSLADFDTQYF.

The chain has TRBV28 and TRBJ2-7; 9 bases are a match to TRBD1. Germline CDR1 reads MDHEN; CDR2 reads SYDVKM. This CDR3 is built from 15 residues. After removal of 4 bases from V and 3 bases from J, the junction contained 7 bases not matched to a gene. The CDR3 reads CASSSAGTGYYEQYF. CDR3 nucleotides: TGTGCCAGCAGTTCAGCCGGGACAGGGTACTACGAGCAGTACTTC.

V and J are TRBV7-4 and TRBJ2-7; 7 nucleotides agree with TRBD1. This CDR3 is 15 amino acids long. Germline assignment: CDR1 SGHVT and CDR2 SQSDAQ. Losses at the gene ends were 7 bases for V and 3 bases for J; bases not matched to a gene: 12. The DNA of the CDR3 is TGTGCCAGCACCTCCAGGGACAGCAAATTCTACGAGCAGTACTTC. It codes for CASTSRDSKFYEQYF.